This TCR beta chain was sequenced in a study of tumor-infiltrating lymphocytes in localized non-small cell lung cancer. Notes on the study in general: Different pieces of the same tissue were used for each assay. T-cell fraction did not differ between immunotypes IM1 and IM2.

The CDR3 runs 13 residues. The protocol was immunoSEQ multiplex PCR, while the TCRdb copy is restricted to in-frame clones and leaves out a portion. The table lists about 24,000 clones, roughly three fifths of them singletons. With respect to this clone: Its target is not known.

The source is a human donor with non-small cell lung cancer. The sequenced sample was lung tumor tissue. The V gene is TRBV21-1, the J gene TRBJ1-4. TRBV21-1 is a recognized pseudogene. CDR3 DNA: TGTGCCAGCAGCAAAATAGGAAATGAAAAACTGTTTTTT. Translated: CASSKIGNEKLFF.